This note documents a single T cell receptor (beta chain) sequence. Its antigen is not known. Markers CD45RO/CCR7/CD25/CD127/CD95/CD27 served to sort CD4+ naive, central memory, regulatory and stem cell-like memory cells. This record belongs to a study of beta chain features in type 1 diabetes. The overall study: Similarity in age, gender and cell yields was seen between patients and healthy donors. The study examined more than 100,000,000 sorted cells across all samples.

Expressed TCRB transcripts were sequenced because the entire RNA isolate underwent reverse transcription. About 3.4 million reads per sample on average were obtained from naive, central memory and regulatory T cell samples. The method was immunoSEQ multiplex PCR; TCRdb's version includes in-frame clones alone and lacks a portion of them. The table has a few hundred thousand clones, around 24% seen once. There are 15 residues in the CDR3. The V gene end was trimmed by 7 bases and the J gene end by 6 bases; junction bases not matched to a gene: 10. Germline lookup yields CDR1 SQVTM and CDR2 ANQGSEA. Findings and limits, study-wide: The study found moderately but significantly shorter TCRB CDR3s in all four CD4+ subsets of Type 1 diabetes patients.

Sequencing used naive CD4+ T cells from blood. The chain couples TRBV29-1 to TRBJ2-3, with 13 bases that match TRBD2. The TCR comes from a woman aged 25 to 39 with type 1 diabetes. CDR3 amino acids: CSAEGLAGEWDTQYF. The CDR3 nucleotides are TGCAGCGCCGAAGGACTAGCGGGAGAATGGGATACGCAGTATTTT.